The following is a T cell receptor beta chain sequence with its context. This CDR3 has 16 residues. Looked up from germline, CDR1 is SGDLS and CDR2 is YYNGEE. The ends lost 3 bases at V and 0 bases at J; junction bases unmatched: 5. This sample was included in a study of blood T cell repertoires in COVID-19. The overall study: The origin of the acute and convalescent COVID-19 samples was the United States, Italy and Spain. T cells, B-cell-depleted T cells, or PBMCs supplied cDNA or gDNA.

Original data processing: Estimated nucleated cell counts came from reference gene primer amplification. Only in-frame clones appear in the TCRdb table, and some are missing; sequencing was by immunoSEQ multiplex PCR. From that table come the V and J calls and clone size; the DNA was used to work out D and trimming. The data hold roughly 200,000 clones, with roughly 88% observed a single time. Patients at the Seattle site were enrolled during active infection and followed longitudinally. The source material was peripheral blood. The V and J genes are TRBV9 and TRBJ2-1; TRBD2 matches at 8 bases. This sequence originates from a man aged 45 to 65 with COVID-19, enrolled during active disease. CDR3 residues: CASSANSGASYNEQFF. In DNA form, the CDR3 reads TGTGCCAGCAGCGCAAATAGCGGGGCCTCCTACAATGAGCAGTTCTTC.